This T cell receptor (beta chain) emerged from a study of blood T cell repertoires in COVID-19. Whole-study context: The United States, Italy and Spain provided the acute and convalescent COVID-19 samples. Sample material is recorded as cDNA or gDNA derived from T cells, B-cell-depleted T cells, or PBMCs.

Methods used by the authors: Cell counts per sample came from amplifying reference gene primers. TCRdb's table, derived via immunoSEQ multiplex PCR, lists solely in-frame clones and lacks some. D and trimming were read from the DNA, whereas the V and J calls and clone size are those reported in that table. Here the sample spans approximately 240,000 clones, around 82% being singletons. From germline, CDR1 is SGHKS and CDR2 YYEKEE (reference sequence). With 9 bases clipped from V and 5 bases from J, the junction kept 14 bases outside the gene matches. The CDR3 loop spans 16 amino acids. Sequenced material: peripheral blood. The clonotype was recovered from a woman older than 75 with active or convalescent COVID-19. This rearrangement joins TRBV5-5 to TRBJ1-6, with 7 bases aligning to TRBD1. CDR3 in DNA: TGTGCCACCGACGCGGGAGGGGGCGTCGATAATTCACCCCTCCACTTT. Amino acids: CATDAGGGVDNSPLHF.